One sample yielded the 12 T cell receptor beta chains listed below, sequenced in a study of early T cells in non-severe SARS-CoV-2 infection. TCRdb re-called the 5' RACE reads through MiXCR, storing one row per CDR3 protein. Here the sample spans around 56,000 distinct CDR3 sequences, around 7.7% being singletons. The specimen comprised whole blood, sampled at baseline. The receptors stem from an adult who was a healthcare worker with PCR-confirmed SARS-CoV-2 infection or an uninfected control (not recorded which).

The CDR3 reads CSAIPGTPDSYSNQPQHF. CDR3 bases: TGCAGTGCGATACCCGGGACCCCCGATAGTTATAGCAATCAGCCCCAGCATTTT. The chain joins TRBV20-1 to TRBJ1-5; a weak D match, TRBD1 (5 bases). V lost 6 bases to trimming and J lost 0 bases, with 24 bases between them. Germline CDR1 is DFQATT and CDR2 is SNEGSKA (reference sequence). The CDR3 runs to 18 residues.

This clonotype was counted ten times or more. This rearrangement joins TRBV19 to TRBJ2-1; TRBD1 matches 9 bases. Germline CDR1 and CDR2: LNHDA and SQIVND (reference sequence). This CDR3 has 16 residues. Trimming took 4 bases from V and 6 from J; bases not matched to a gene: 10. CDR3 sequence (DNA): TGTGCCAGTAGTAGTCGACAGGGGGGATTTTCCAATGAGCAGTTCTTC. It translates to CASSSRQGGFSNEQFF. Complete variable domain (other parts from reference TRBV19 and TRBJ2-1): DGGITQSPKYLFRKEGQNVTLSCEQNLNHDAMYWYRQDPGQGLRLIYYSQIVNDFQKGDIAEGYSVSREKKESFPLTVTSAQKNPTAFYLCASSSRQGGFSNEQFFGPGTRLTVL.

The chain carries TRBV7-3 and TRBJ2-2; no firm D call. The CDR3 consists of 14 residues. Germline V gene lookup returns CDR1 SGHTA and CDR2 FQGTGA. The V end was cut by 9 bases, the J end by 2 bases, with 13 bases between. In DNA form, the CDR3 reads TGTGCCAGTAGAGACACCTTCAACACCGGGGAGCTGTTTTTT. Its translation: CASRDTFNTGELFF.

This clonotype was detected only a few times. V usage is TRBV4-3 and J usage is TRBJ2-7, with a tentative D call TRBD2 (6 bases). Germline lookup yields CDR1 LGHNA and CDR2 YSLEER. The CDR3 has 18 residues. V was pared by 2 bases and J by 6 bases, with 26 bases between. CDR3 nucleotide sequence: TGCGCCAGCAGCCAACGGCGGAGTGAAGCGGGTTCGTTATCCGAGCAGTACTTC. Its translation is CASSQRRSEAGSLSEQYF.

This clonotype came up a few times. The chain couples TRBV2 to TRBJ2-7; tentatively, D is TRBD2 (6 bases). The CDR3 loop spans 17 amino acids. The germline gives CDR1 SNHLY, CDR2 FYNNEI. The V end was cut by 6 bases, the J end by 3 bases, with 24 bases between. DNA of the CDR3: TGTGCCAGCAGGGGAAACCCGGCCGGGACTCAATACTACGAGCAGTACTTC. Its protein is CASRGNPAGTQYYEQYF.

The chain employs TRBV9 and TRBJ2-6; 7 bases line up with TRBD1. CDR1 and CDR2 from the germline V gene are SGDLS and YYNGEE. The CDR3 loop spans 16 amino acids. The V gene end was trimmed by 5 bases and the J gene end by 2 bases; junction bases not matched to a gene: 7. Here the CDR3 DNA reads TGTGCCAGCAGTGCAACAGGGGCGGCTGGGGCCAACGTCCTGACTTTC. It codes for CASSATGAAGANVLTF.

The chain has TRBV4-2 and TRBJ1-1; D gene ambiguous. The CDR3 loop spans 13 amino acids. V was trimmed by 4 bases and J by 3 bases, leaving 9 bases between them. Germline-derived CDR1 and CDR2 are LGHNA and YNFKEQ. The CDR3 region has the DNA TGTGCCAGCAGCCCCCCCCAGGACACTGAAGCTTTCTTT. It yields the protein CASSPPQDTEAFF.

Many counts were recorded for this clonotype. The chain carries TRBV6-5 and TRBJ2-7; the D is unclear. V lost 6 bases and J lost 2, with 14 bases in between. The germline V gene has CDR1 MNHEY and CDR2 SVGAGI. The CDR3 has 14 amino acids. CDR3 DNA: TGTGCCAGCAGGCTAAGACGGGTCACCTACGAGCAGTACTTC. It codes for CASRLRRVTYEQYF.

This clonotype qualifies as medium-sized. This chain joins TRBV20-1 and TRBJ2-7, with 7 bases lining up with TRBD1. This CDR3 is built from 9 residues. Germline values: CDR1 DFQATT, CDR2 SNEGSKA (reference sequence). After removal of 3 bases from V and 12 bases from J, the junction contained 2 bases not matched to a gene. Here the CDR3 DNA reads TGCAGTGCTAGGACAGGGAGGTACTTC. Protein sequence: CSARTGRYF.

This rearrangement joins TRBV6-2 or TRBV6-3 to TRBJ2-7; D uncertain. V gave up 8 bases and J gave up 2 bases, with 10 bases separating them. Germline-derived CDR1 and CDR2 are MNHEY and SVGEGT. This CDR3 is 12 amino acids long. The CDR3 sequence is CASSQETYEQYF. In DNA form, the CDR3 reads TGTGCCAGCTCCCAGGAGACCTACGAGCAGTACTTC.

This clonotype appeared many times. The chain carries TRBV27 and TRBJ2-5; D gene unclear. CDR1 and CDR2 from the germline V gene are MNHEY and SMNVEV (reference sequence). The CDR3 has 14 amino acids. The V end lost 5 bases, the J end lost 1 base, and 11 bases lay between the germline ends. CDR3 DNA sequence: TGTGCCAGCAGTCCCCGCTGGGCCCAAGAGACCCAGTACTTC. This gives the protein CASSPRWAQETQYF.

The V call is TRBV7-2, the J call TRBJ2-3; tentatively, D is TRBD1 (5 bases). The CDR3 consists of 14 residues. V lost 8 bases and J lost 0, with 12 bases in between. CDR1 and CDR2 from the germline V gene are SGHTA and FQGNSA. As DNA, the CDR3 is TGTGCCAGCTATCAGGGCTTTAGCACAGATACGCAGTATTTT. The encoded protein is CASYQGFSTDTQYF.